One sample yielded the 30 T cell receptor beta chains listed below, sequenced in a study of T-cell memory formation after mild COVID-19. In TCRdb, the 5' RACE reads were re-called with MiXCR into one record per CDR3 protein. The sample includes more than 110,000 distinct CDR3 sequences, 20% to 25% of them seen just once. The sequencing input was PBMCs or a T cell subset sorted from them (not recorded which). These TCRs come from an adult woman who had mild COVID-19 (a few samples of this study predate the infection). Cell type and time point are not known.

This chain links TRBV5-5 with TRBJ2-3, with D unresolved. Germline assignment: CDR1 SGHKS and CDR2 YYEKEE (reference sequence). Between the trimmed V and J ends, which lost 1 base and 6 bases, there was a span of 15 bases. The length of the CDR3 is 15 residues. The DNA of the CDR3 is TGTGCCAGCAGCTTGTTAACTACCAGTTCTGATACGCAGTATTTT. It codes for CASSLLTTSSDTQYF.

The CDR3 nucleotides are TGCGCCAGCAGCCCCAGTAGGGCCTCGGGCACCGGGGAGCTGTTTTTT. As protein: CASSPSRASGTGELFF. The chain links TRBV4-1 to TRBJ2-2; no definite D call. Germline V gives CDR1 MGHRA, CDR2 YSYEKL. This CDR3 comprises 16 residues. V lost 4 bases to trimming and J lost 4 bases, with 16 bases between them.

This clonotype was observed a few times. The chain uses TRBV5-1 and TRBJ2-7; weak D call: TRBD1 (5 bases). V gave up 2 bases and J gave up 0 bases, with 12 bases separating them. CDR3 length equals 15 residues. The germline CDR1 and CDR2 sequences are SGHRS and YFSETQ. The CDR3 nucleotides are TGCGCCAGCAGCTTCGGACACTCGGGCTCCTACGAGCAGTACTTC. Its translation is CASSFGHSGSYEQYF.

This clonotype was observed a few times. The genes are TRBV6-6 and TRBJ1-5, with 7 positions matching TRBD1. The germline CDR1 and CDR2 sequences are MNHNY and SVGAGI (reference sequence). The trim removed 6 bases at V and 5 bases at J, leaving 10 bases unmatched. The CDR3 is 15 amino acids. CDR3 loop: CASRHVDRVDQPQHF. The CDR3 DNA sequence: TGTGCCAGCAGACACGTTGACAGGGTGGATCAGCCCCAGCATTTT.

The chain carries TRBV12-3 or TRBV12-4 and TRBJ2-7; no clear D. Between the trimmed V and J ends, which lost 4 bases and 0 bases, there was a span of 7 bases. There are 13 residues in the CDR3. The CDR3 sequence: CASSYVASYEQYF. CDR3 DNA sequence: TGTGCCAGCAGTTACGTTGCCTCCTACGAGCAGTACTTC.

The V and J genes are TRBV6-2 or TRBV6-3 and TRBJ2-2; a weak D match, TRBD2 (5 bases). Germline CDR1 is MNHEY and CDR2 is SVGEGT. Trimming left V 3 bases short and J 0 bases short, with 11 bases between. The CDR3 sequence is 16 residues long. The CDR3 sequence: CASSYSVGANTGELFF. CDR3 nucleotides: TGTGCCAGCAGTTATTCGGTGGGAGCGAACACCGGGGAGCTGTTTTTT.

V and J are TRBV3-1 and TRBJ2-3; D is perhaps TRBD1 (5 bases). Trimming removed 4 bases at V and 7 bases at J, with 15 bases between. Germline CDR1 LGHDT, CDR2 YNNKEL (reference sequence). This CDR3 region has 14 residues. This chain's CDR3 is CASSLLTVDHTQYF. The CDR3 DNA reads TGTGCCAGCAGCCTTTTGACAGTAGACCATACGCAGTATTTT.

This clonotype has only a few counts. The V call is TRBV7-9, the J call TRBJ1-2; D is possibly TRBD1 (6 bases). The germline V gene has CDR1 SEHNR and CDR2 FQNEAQ (reference sequence). The V gene lost 1 base and the J gene lost 2 bases, with 8 bases spanning the gap. CDR3 length: 14 residues. CDR3 residues: CASSLDDRNYGYTF. The CDR3 nucleotides are TGTGCCAGCAGCTTAGACGACAGGAACTATGGCTACACCTTC.

This chain links TRBV27 with TRBJ2-5; 10 nucleotides match TRBD1. The CDR3 sequence is 16 residues long. V lost 4 bases and J lost 4; bases outside the gene matches: 9. Germline CDR1 and CDR2: MNHEY and SMNVEV (reference sequence). The CDR3 here is CASSSLDRGDRETQYF. The CDR3 region has the DNA TGTGCCAGCAGTTCCCTGGACAGGGGGGACAGAGAGACCCAGTACTTC.

This chain connects TRBV5-1 to TRBJ1-1; D is ambiguous. Trimming stripped 2 bases from V and 5 bases from J, with 13 bases between. CDR3 size: 14 residues. Germline V gene data show CDR1 as SGHRS and CDR2 as YFSETQ. CDR3 nucleotide sequence: TGCGCCAGCAGCTTTGAGGTTATTGGGACTGAAGCTTTCTTT. Its protein product is CASSFEVIGTEAFF.

The chain couples TRBV12-3 or TRBV12-4 to TRBJ2-2, with D possibly being TRBD2 (6 bases). The CDR3 contains 16 residues. Between the trimmed V and J ends, which lost 6 bases and 1 base, there was a span of 15 bases. DNA of the CDR3: TGTGCCAGCAGCCGTGAAGGCGGGATGAACACCGGGGAGCTGTTTTTT. Translation: CASSREGGMNTGELFF.

The chain joins TRBV11-1 to TRBJ1-2, with D possibly matching TRBD1 (5 bases). Deletions cut 5 bases from V and 14 bases from J, with 18 bases between. CDR1 is SGHAT and CDR2 is FQDESV in the germline V gene (reference sequence). The CDR3 is made up of 12 amino acids. The CDR3 nucleotides read TGTGCCAGCAGCCATACCGCTGACAGTCATACCTTC. Translation: CASSHTADSHTF.

This chain joins TRBV7-9 and TRBJ2-3, with a tentative D call TRBD2 (6 bases). The CDR3 consists of 14 residues. The V and J ends lost 3 bases and 1 base respectively, with 8 bases between them. The germline gives CDR1 SEHNR, CDR2 FQNEAQ (reference sequence). CDR3 in DNA: TGTGCCAGCAGCTTTCCTAGCGGCACAGATACGCAGTATTTT. Its protein is CASSFPSGTDTQYF.

This clonotype occurred a few times. The CDR3 loop reads CASVGESSYNEQFF. The DNA for the CDR3 is TGTGCCAGCGTGGGAGAGAGCTCCTACAATGAGCAGTTCTTC. This sequence joins TRBV2 and TRBJ2-1; tentative D call: TRBD2 (5 bases). The CDR3 runs to 14 residues. V was pared by 8 bases and J by 0 bases, with 11 bases between. Germline CDR1 SNHLY, CDR2 FYNNEI. Full variable domain (rest looked up from reference TRBV2 and TRBJ2-1): EPEVTQTPSHQVTQMGQEVILRCVPISNHLYFYWYRQILGQKVEFLVSFYNNEISEKSEIFDDQFSVERPDGSNFTLKIRSTKLEDSAMYFCASVGESSYNEQFFGPGTRLTVL.

The table lists this clonotype with a few counts. This chain joins TRBV7-8 and TRBJ1-4; TRBD1 might be the D (6 bases). The V end lost 4 bases, the J end lost 7 bases, and 19 bases lay between the germline ends. The germline V gene has CDR1 SGHVS and CDR2 FQNEAQ. This CDR3 region has 16 residues. The CDR3 reads CASSSLQGALPEKLFF. CDR3 in DNA: TGTGCCAGCAGCTCCCTACAGGGCGCACTACCTGAAAAACTGTTTTTT.

The chain couples TRBV7-9 to TRBJ1-2, with 8 bases fitting TRBD1. The germline V gene has CDR1 SEHNR and CDR2 FQNEAQ (reference sequence). This CDR3 has 19 residues. Trimming cost V 5 bases and J 2 bases; bases outside gene matches: 19. This chain's CDR3 is CASSPPRIQTGATNYGYTF. Written as DNA, the CDR3 is TGTGCCAGCAGCCCCCCTAGGATCCAGACAGGGGCCACGAACTATGGCTACACCTTC.

V is TRBV7-6 and J is TRBJ1-1; D is undetermined. The germline CDR1 and CDR2 sequences are SGHVS and FNYEAQ. V was cut by 6 bases and J by 3 bases, with 8 bases left in between. CDR3 length: 12 residues. CDR3 sequence: CASSSGHTEAFF. CDR3 bases: TGTGCCAGCAGTTCTGGCCACACTGAAGCTTTCTTT. Based on the CDR3 plus reference TRBV7-6 and TRBJ1-1, the full variable domain is GAGVSQSPRYKVTKRGQDVALRCDPISGHVSLYWYRQALGQGPEFLTYFNYEAQQDKSGLPNDRFSAERPEGSISTLTIQRTEQRDSAMYRCASSSGHTEAFFGQGTRLTVV.

This clonotype was picked up a small number of times. This CDR3 reads CASSQESLVETQYF. The CDR3 region has the DNA TGCGCCAGCAGCCAAGAATCCCTGGTGGAGACCCAGTACTTC. The chain recombines TRBV4-1 with TRBJ2-5, with D uncertain. This CDR3 comprises 14 residues. Germline V gene sequence: CDR1 MGHRA, CDR2 YSYEKL. With 0 bases removed from V and 5 bases from J, the gap between germline ends came to 10 bases.

The chain couples TRBV20-1 to TRBJ2-5; 7 bases line up with TRBD2. Looked up from germline, CDR1 is DFQATT and CDR2 is SNEGSKA (reference sequence). The CDR3 length is 17 residues. The junction had 15 bases not matched to a gene; V was cut back by 3 bases and J by 2 bases. CDR3 protein: CSARVHWGSGYQETQYF. The DNA of the CDR3 is TGCAGTGCTAGGGTCCACTGGGGTAGCGGGTATCAAGAGACCCAGTACTTC.

This sequence joins TRBV4-1 and TRBJ2-1; D not resolved. Germline CDR1 is MGHRA and CDR2 is YSYEKL. The CDR3 is made up of 14 amino acids. Trimming took off 6 bases at V and 0 bases at J, with 9 bases between the two ends. CDR3 region: CASRPTNSYNEQFF. The CDR3 DNA reads as TGCGCCAGCAGGCCCACGAACTCCTACAATGAGCAGTTCTTC.

The chain has TRBV29-1 and TRBJ1-2; tentative D call: TRBD1 (5 bases). V was shortened by 3 bases and J by 8 bases, with 13 bases between the two germline ends. CDR3 length: 12 residues. Germline V lookup: CDR1 SQVTM, CDR2 ANQGSEA. CDR3 sequence reads: CSVDGDGSGYTF. The DNA for the CDR3 is TGCAGCGTTGACGGGGACGGAAGCGGCTACACCTTC.

This clonotype was detected a few times. The chain joins TRBV6-5 to TRBJ2-5; 7 nucleotides align to TRBD2. V lost 5 bases to trimming and J lost 1 base; unmatched junction nucleotides: 7. This CDR3 region has 15 residues. CDR1 and CDR2 (germline): MNHEY, SVGAGI. CDR3 sequence reads: CASSDRLATQETQYF. The CDR3, as DNA: TGTGCCAGCAGTGACAGACTAGCCACCCAAGAGACCCAGTACTTC.

The rearrangement uses TRBV5-1 and TRBJ1-5; D gene unclear. V dropped 8 bases and J dropped 2 bases, with 17 bases sitting between them. Per the germline V gene, CDR1 is SGHRS and CDR2 is YFSETQ. The CDR3 spans 15 residues. Written as DNA, the CDR3 is TGCGCCAGAAGAGATGACCCAGGAGGCAATCAGCCCCAGCATTTT. Translation gives CARRDDPGGNQPQHF. Full variable domain (outside the CDR3, taken from reference TRBV5-1 and TRBJ1-5): KAGVTQTPRYLIKTRGQQVTLSCSPISGHRSVSWYQQTPGQGLQFLFEYFSETQRNKGNFPGRFSGRQFSNSRSEMNVSTLELGDSALYLCARRDDPGGNQPQHFGDGTRLSIL.

This clonotype was counted between two and nine times. The chain has TRBV7-6 and TRBJ2-4; 9 bases are a match to TRBD2. V shed 1 base and J 2 bases; nucleotides not matched to a gene: 3. The CDR3 covers 16 residues. The V gene's germline CDR1 is SGHVS and CDR2 FNYEAQ. The CDR3 DNA sequence: TGTGCCAGCAGCTTAGAACTAGCGGGTACCAAAAACATTCAGTACTTC. Translation gives CASSLELAGTKNIQYF.

The chain employs TRBV29-1 and TRBJ1-1; a possible D gene is TRBD1 (6 bases). V was clipped by 6 bases and J by 1 base, with 15 bases between them. Germline lookup yields CDR1 SQVTM and CDR2 ANQGSEA. The CDR3 totals 14 residues. CDR3 DNA: TGCAGCGTGGGTAGACAGGATTCGAACACTGAAGCTTTCTTT. Its protein is CSVGRQDSNTEAFF.

The chain has TRBV12-3 or TRBV12-4 and TRBJ2-1; D is unclear. V was pared by 4 bases and J by 7 bases, with 8 bases between. The CDR3 has 12 residues. This CDR3 reads CASSSQANEQFF. Written as DNA, the CDR3 is TGTGCCAGCAGTTCCCAAGCGAATGAGCAGTTCTTC.

The genes are TRBV12-3 or TRBV12-4 and TRBJ1-2; possibly TRBD1 for D (5 bases). V lost 5 bases and J lost 4, with 17 bases in between. The CDR3 is made up of 15 amino acids. In DNA form, the CDR3 reads TGTGCCAGCAGTCCCGTACGGGGGAACGGCTATGGCTACACCTTC. Translating gives CASSPVRGNGYGYTF.

The chain carries TRBV27 and TRBJ2-1; no definite D call. This CDR3 spans 13 amino acids. CDR1 MNHEY and CDR2 SMNVEV come from the germline V gene (reference sequence). Trimming removed 4 bases from V and 5 bases from J, with 9 bases in between. The chain's CDR3 is CASSSDLDNEQFF. CDR3 DNA: TGTGCCAGCAGTTCAGATCTTGACAATGAGCAGTTCTTC.

This clonotype came up a few times. The chain joins TRBV4-1 to TRBJ2-3; D gene ambiguous. The V end was cut by 1 base, the J end by 8 bases, with 13 bases between. This CDR3 spans 14 amino acids. The V gene's germline CDR1 is MGHRA and CDR2 YSYEKL. The CDR3 spells CASSQGRDLGTQYF. CDR3 nucleotides: TGCGCCAGCAGCCAAGGCCGAGATTTAGGTACGCAGTATTTT.

This clonotype was counted only a few times. V is TRBV29-1 and J is TRBJ2-3; D gene unclear. CDR1 and CDR2 (germline): SQVTM, ANQGSEA. V was clipped by 7 bases and J by 3 bases, with 5 bases between them. The CDR3 is 10 amino acids. The CDR3 is CSARTDTQYF. CDR3 bases: TGCAGCGCCCGGACAGATACGCAGTATTTT.